The 29 T cell receptor beta chains below were found in one sample sequenced in a study of shared clonotypes between healthy human individuals. TCRdb keeps only in-frame clones here, not all; method: immunoSEQ multiplex PCR. The sample has a few million clones; 80% to 95% are singletons. Sequencing was performed on naive CD4+ T cells from PBMCs. Subset reported: CD45RA+ positively selected. These receptors came from a man aged 18 to 30 in good health. Some clones in this sample may be carry-over from other donors' samples.

The V gene is TRBV28, the J gene TRBJ2-2, with D perhaps matching TRBD2 (5 bases). This CDR3 has 15 amino acids. Trimming stripped 2 bases from V and 8 bases from J, with 15 bases between. Germline assignment: CDR1 MDHEN and CDR2 SYDVKM. CDR3 DNA: TGTGCCAGCAGTTTAGATTCGCCTCCGGGGGGGGAGCTGTTTTTT. Amino acids: CASSLDSPPGGELFF.

This chain connects TRBV11-3 to TRBJ2-1; TRBD1 agrees at 9 bases. The junction had 10 bases not matched to a gene; V was cut back by 4 bases and J by 9 bases. This CDR3 has 15 residues. CDR1 and CDR2 from the germline V gene are SGHNT and YENEEA. The CDR3 region is CASSSPWGQGSEQFF. The DNA for the CDR3 is TGTGCCAGCAGCTCACCGTGGGGACAGGGAAGTGAGCAGTTCTTC. The whole variable domain, filled in from reference TRBV11-3 and TRBJ2-1, reads EAGVVQSPRYKIIEKKQPVAFWCNPISGHNTLYWYLQNLGQGPELLIRYENEEAVDDSQLPKDRFSAERLKGVDSTLKIQPAELGDSAVYLCASSSPWGQGSEQFFGPGTRLTVL.

This clone was picked up a small number of times. This CDR3 is also generated by other DNA sequences in the sample. The J gene is TRBJ2-3, the V gene TRBV5-1; D gene uncertain. The germline gives CDR1 SGHRS, CDR2 YFSETQ. The CDR3 is made up of 13 amino acids. Trimming removed 3 bases at V and 0 bases at J, with 5 bases between. The CDR3 loop is CASSSTSTDTQYF. CDR3 bases: TGCGCCAGCAGCTCCACTAGCACAGATACGCAGTATTTT.

The V and J genes are TRBV4-3 and TRBJ2-7; TRBD1 matches at 7 bases. This CDR3 has 16 residues. Trimming took 4 bases from V and 2 from J; bases not matched to a gene: 11. CDR1 LGHNA and CDR2 YSLEER come from the germline V gene. The CDR3 here is CASSREMGQLAYEQYF. As DNA, the CDR3 is TGCGCCAGCAGCCGAGAGATGGGACAGCTAGCCTACGAGCAGTACTTC.

The V and J genes are TRBV6-5 and TRBJ2-7; the D gene is possibly TRBD2 (5 bases). CDR3 length equals 11 residues. V shed 5 bases and J shed 7 bases, with 9 bases lying between them. The V gene's germline CDR1 is MNHEY and CDR2 SVGAGI. CDR3 residues: CASSGTGEQYF. DNA of the CDR3: TGTGCCAGCAGTGGAACGGGAGAGCAGTACTTC.

In this sample, this clone turned up a few times. Other nucleotide sequences in the sample specify the same CDR3. J is TRBJ2-7 and V is TRBV7-9; TRBD1 matches at 8 bases. The CDR3 runs 14 residues. In germline, CDR1 is SEHNR, CDR2 FQNEAQ (reference sequence). The ends lost 4 bases at V and 1 base at J; junction bases unmatched: 3. CDR3 nucleotide sequence: TGTGCCAGCAGCTCAACAGGGGGGTCCTACGAGCAGTACTTC. Amino acids: CASSSTGGSYEQYF. Combining the CDR3 with reference TRBV7-9 and TRBJ2-7 gives the whole variable domain DTGVSQNPRHKITKRGQNVTFRCDPISEHNRLYWYRQTLGQGPEFLTYFQNEAQLEKSRLLSDRFSAERPKGSFSTLEIQRTEQGDSAMYLCASSSTGGSYEQYFGPGTRLTVT.

The chain carries TRBV28 and TRBJ2-7; 13 nucleotides align to TRBD2. V shed 6 bases and J 2 bases; nucleotides not matched to a gene: 7. The CDR3 spans 16 residues. CDR1 and CDR2 from the germline V gene are MDHEN and SYDVKM. Here the CDR3 reads CASRVSGLAGAYEQYF. The CDR3, as DNA: TGTGCCAGCAGGGTGAGCGGACTAGCGGGGGCCTACGAGCAGTACTTC. Combining the CDR3 with reference TRBV28 and TRBJ2-7 gives the whole variable domain DVKVTQSSRYLVKRTGEKVFLECVQDMDHENMFWYRQDPGLGLRLIYFSYDVKMKEKGDIPEGYSVSREKKERFSLILESASTNQTSMYLCASRVSGLAGAYEQYFGPGTRLTVT.

The rearrangement links TRBV9 to TRBJ1-5; 8 nucleotides agree with TRBD1. The J segment lost 1 base and the V segment lost 3 bases, leaving 12 bases of the junction unmatched. This CDR3 spans 18 amino acids. Germline V gene lookup returns CDR1 SGDLS and CDR2 YYNGEE. CDR3 loop: CASSGGRQGAWSNQPQHF. The CDR3, as DNA: TGTGCCAGCAGCGGAGGGAGGCAGGGGGCGTGGAGCAATCAGCCCCAGCATTTT.

V gene TRBV5-1 combines with J gene TRBJ2-1; possibly TRBD2 for D (6 bases). The CDR3 length is 15 residues. Germline CDR1 SGHRS, CDR2 YFSETQ. The V and J ends lost 0 bases and 4 bases respectively, with 11 bases between them. The CDR3 nucleotides read TGCGCCAGCAGCTTGGCTAGCGTCACTTACAATGAGCAGTTCTTC. This encodes CASSLASVTYNEQFF.

Only one count was recorded for this clone. This CDR3 is also generated by other DNA sequences in the sample. The chain recombines TRBV9 with TRBJ1-1; TRBD1 matches at 10 bases. Per the germline V gene, CDR1 is SGDLS and CDR2 is YYNGEE. The CDR3 extends over 14 amino acids. V dropped 4 bases and J dropped 5; count of bases not matched to a gene: 5. This CDR3 is CASSPGTGETEAFF. CDR3 in DNA: TGTGCCAGCAGCCCAGGGACAGGGGAAACTGAAGCTTTCTTT.

The V call is TRBV5-1, the J call TRBJ2-1; D not certain. This CDR3 is built from 14 residues. CDR1 is SGHRS and CDR2 is YFSETQ in the germline V gene. The ends were cut back, 0 bases at V and 5 bases at J, with 9 bases in the middle. The CDR3 spells CASSLGWVDNEQFF. CDR3 DNA: TGCGCCAGCAGCTTGGGTTGGGTAGACAATGAGCAGTTCTTC.

V and J are TRBV5-4 and TRBJ2-5, with 7 bases aligning to TRBD2. The CDR3 contains 14 residues. The germline V gene has CDR1 SGHNT and CDR2 YYREEE (reference sequence). After removal of 7 bases from V and 4 bases from J, the junction contained 10 bases not matched to a gene. In DNA form, the CDR3 reads TGTGCCAGCGGGGACGGGACTACGGGAGAGACCCAGTACTTC. Its protein product is CASGDGTTGETQYF. The full variable domain, with the rest looked up from reference TRBV5-4 and TRBJ2-5, is ETGVTQSPTHLIKTRGQQVTLRCSSQSGHNTVSWYQQALGQGPQFIFQYYREEENGRGNFPPRFSGLQFPNYSSELNVNALELDDSALYLCASGDGTTGETQYFGPGTRLLVL.

The chain links TRBV4-1 to TRBJ2-7, with TRBD2 identical over 10 bases. CDR3 length equals 17 residues. Germline V gene lookup returns CDR1 MGHRA and CDR2 YSYEKL. V gave up 0 bases and J gave up 3 bases; unmatched junction bases: 8. The CDR3 sequence: CASSQEPLAGAHYEQYF. The CDR3 DNA sequence: TGCGCCAGCAGCCAAGAACCGCTAGCGGGAGCACACTACGAGCAGTACTTC.

The CDR3 here is CASRSPSTDTQYF. CDR3 nucleotide sequence: TGTGCCAGCAGATCCCCCAGCACAGATACGCAGTATTTT. The V call is TRBV27, the J call TRBJ2-3; no reliable D call. In germline, CDR1 is MNHEY, CDR2 SMNVEV (reference sequence). Trimming left V 6 bases short and J 0 bases short, with 7 bases between. The CDR3 consists of 13 residues.

This chain connects TRBV7-9 to TRBJ2-2; D is undetermined. The CDR3 sequence is 15 residues long. The V gene lost 1 base and the J gene lost 7 bases, with 13 bases spanning the gap. Germline assignment: CDR1 SEHNR and CDR2 FQNEAQ (reference sequence). DNA of the CDR3: TGTGCCAGCAGCTTAGAAGCCCATCCCGGCGGGGAGCTGTTTTTT. Translation: CASSLEAHPGGELFF.

This rearrangement joins TRBV29-1 to TRBJ1-1; TRBD1 aligns across 11 bases. Per germline, CDR1 SQVTM and CDR2 ANQGSEA. CDR3 length: 13 amino acids. The V gene end was trimmed by 7 bases and the J gene end by 3 bases; junction bases not matched to a gene: 4. The CDR3 region is CSGDRGVDTEAFF. The CDR3 DNA follows: TGCAGCGGGGACAGGGGGGTAGACACTGAAGCTTTCTTT.

The chain couples TRBV7-3 to TRBJ2-6; D is ambiguous. Deletions cut 1 base from V and 0 bases from J, with 13 bases between. The germline V gene has CDR1 SGHTA and CDR2 FQGTGA. The CDR3 length is 18 residues. The CDR3, as DNA: TGTGCCAGCAGCTTAAAAGGAAGGGCCAGCTCTGGGGCCAACGTCCTGACTTTC. Its translation: CASSLKGRASSGANVLTF.

The chain joins TRBV18 to TRBJ2-7; TRBD2 matches at 9 bases. The CDR3 totals 17 residues. The V and J ends lost 4 bases and 0 bases, in that order; junction bases with no gene match: 10. The germline CDR1 and CDR2 sequences are KGHSH and LQKENI. CDR3 residues: CASSQNTGTSLSYEQYF. The CDR3 DNA sequence: TGTGCCAGCTCACAGAATACCGGGACTAGCCTCTCCTACGAGCAGTACTTC.

The chain recombines TRBV30 with TRBJ1-4, with 12 bases that match TRBD1. The CDR3 covers 16 residues. J was trimmed by 7 bases and V by 3 bases; bases with no gene match: 9. Germline V gene lookup returns CDR1 GTSNPN and CDR2 SVGIG (reference sequence). CDR3 region: CAWRGRDRGRIEKLFF. In DNA, the CDR3 is TGTGCCTGGAGGGGCCGGGACAGGGGGCGAATTGAAAAACTGTTTTTT. The full variable domain, completed using reference TRBV30 and TRBJ1-4, is SQTIHQWPATLVQPVGSPLSLECTVEGTSNPNLYWYRQAAGRGLQLLFYSVGIGQISSEVPQNLSASRPQDRQFILSSKKLLLSDSGFYLCAWRGRDRGRIEKLFFGSGTQLSVL.

This chain joins TRBV5-1 and TRBJ2-4; the match to TRBD2 covers 10 bases. The germline V gene has CDR1 SGHRS and CDR2 YFSETQ. The CDR3 sequence is 16 residues long. V trimming: 4 bases; J trimming: 3 bases; junction bases outside the gene matches: 7. The CDR3 spells CASSPSGSLSKNIQYF. DNA of the CDR3: TGCGCCAGCAGCCCTAGCGGGAGTCTCAGCAAAAACATTCAGTACTTC. Full variable domain (remainder filled in from reference TRBV5-1 and TRBJ2-4): KAGVTQTPRYLIKTRGQQVTLSCSPISGHRSVSWYQQTPGQGLQFLFEYFSETQRNKGNFPGRFSGRQFSNSRSEMNVSTLELGDSALYLCASSPSGSLSKNIQYFGAGTRLSVL.

In this sample, this clone turned up once. This chain links TRBV5-4 with TRBJ2-7; 10 bases align to TRBD2. The CDR3 sequence is 13 residues long. J gave up 4 bases and V 7 bases, and 5 bases lay outside the gene matches. In germline, CDR1 is SGHNT, CDR2 YYREEE (reference sequence). The CDR3 region has the DNA TGTGCCAGCCACCTAGCGGGAGTGTACGAGCAGTACTTC. It translates to CASHLAGVYEQYF.

The CDR3 DNA reads TGTGCCAGCAGCTTAGCGCTAGCCTCCACAGATACGCAGTATTTT. This sequence encodes CASSLALASTDTQYF. The rearrangement joins TRBV11-1 to TRBJ2-3; possibly TRBD2 for D (5 bases). The CDR3 length is 15 residues. Germline lookup yields CDR1 SGHAT and CDR2 FQDESV (reference sequence). Trimming took off 0 bases at V and 2 bases at J, with 9 bases between the two ends.

The V call is TRBV28, the J call TRBJ1-2, with 7 positions matching TRBD1. V shed 3 bases and J 4 bases; nucleotides not matched to a gene: 2. From germline, CDR1 is MDHEN and CDR2 SYDVKM. The CDR3 is made up of 13 amino acids. This CDR3 is CASSFDRVYGYTF. The CDR3 nucleotides read TGTGCCAGCAGTTTTGACAGGGTCTATGGCTACACCTTC.

CDR3 region: CASSPIGSGNRDTQYF. Written as DNA, the CDR3 is TGTGCCAGCTCCCCAATTGGTAGCGGGAACAGGGATACGCAGTATTTT. This sequence joins TRBV18 and TRBJ2-3; TRBD2 matches 8 bases. The V segment lost 6 bases and the J segment 6 bases; nucleotides outside the gene matches: 14. This CDR3 has 16 residues. The germline gives CDR1 KGHSH, CDR2 LQKENI.

The chain uses TRBV7-2 and TRBJ2-1, with D tentatively TRBD1 (7 bases). The CDR3 has 13 amino acids. CDR1 is SGHTA, CDR2 FQGNSA, per germline. The ends were cut back, 5 bases at V and 10 bases at J, with 15 bases in the middle. The CDR3 DNA follows: TGTGCCAGCAGCCCGCAGGGGGGTAGGGAGCAGTTCTTC. Encoded protein: CASSPQGGREQFF.

This clone showed up just a few times. The CDR3, as DNA: TGTGCCAGCAGCTTAGCGCCAGGGCGGGCTTTCTTT. This translates into CASSLAPGRAFF. The chain recombines TRBV7-6 with TRBJ1-1, with D tentatively TRBD1 (5 bases). V was pared by 0 bases and J by 11 bases, with 10 bases between. Germline loops: CDR1 SGHVS, CDR2 FNYEAQ. The CDR3 totals 12 residues.

The chain employs TRBV19 and TRBJ2-7; D is possibly TRBD1 (6 bases). V was cut by 6 bases and J by 4 bases, with 16 bases left in between. The germline V gene has CDR1 LNHDA and CDR2 SQIVND (reference sequence). This CDR3 comprises 14 residues. This chain's CDR3 is CASRPSFQGYEQYF. DNA of the CDR3: TGTGCCAGTAGACCCTCCTTCCAGGGGTACGAGCAGTACTTC.

This chain joins TRBV18 and TRBJ1-1; no firm D call. The V and J ends lost 0 bases and 10 bases respectively, with 21 bases between them. The CDR3 extends over 16 amino acids. Germline V gives CDR1 KGHSH, CDR2 LQKENI. In nucleotides, the CDR3 is TGTGCCAGCTCACCACCTTCATCGGGCTTTGCTTTCGGAGCTTTCTTT. It codes for CASSPPSSGFAFGAFF.

The chain recombines TRBV10-3 with TRBJ2-5; TRBD1 agrees at 8 bases. CDR1 is ENHRY, CDR2 SYGVKD, per germline. This CDR3 contains 17 residues. The trim removed 7 bases at V and 5 bases at J, leaving 18 bases unmatched. The chain's CDR3 is CAIKKRRIRGPDETQYF. The CDR3 nucleotides are TGTGCCATCAAAAAGCGGCGGATCAGGGGGCCGGATGAGACCCAGTACTTC.